These 19 T cell receptor beta chains share one sample of origin, sequenced in a study. TCRdb analysed the 5' RACE reads with MiXCR anew, one entry per CDR3 protein. The table includes 35,000 to 50,000 distinct CDR3 sequences, approximately 28% detected once. Sequenced: tumor-infiltrating memory CD4+ T cells sorted from the breast tumor. Sample subset: memory CD4+ T cells, CD4+CD45RO+CD25-. Source of these receptors: a female donor with breast cancer.

This sequence joins TRBV15 and TRBJ2-3; D gene uncertain. From germline, CDR1 is LNHNV and CDR2 YYDKDF (reference sequence). V was clipped by 6 bases and J by 2 bases, with 12 bases between them. The CDR3 has 14 residues. CDR3 nucleotides: TGTGCCACCAGGTTGGGATTTTCCACAGATACGCAGTATTTT. Residues: CATRLGFSTDTQYF.

This clonotype was seen more than once but under ten times. This chain connects TRBV11-3 to TRBJ2-1; maybe TRBD2 (5 bases). The CDR3 runs to 15 residues. Germline CDR1 SGHNT, CDR2 YENEEA. The V end lost 5 bases, the J end lost 4 bases, and 15 bases lay between the germline ends. The CDR3 here is CASSDGLGGYNEQFF. The CDR3 nucleotides read TGTGCCAGCAGCGACGGCCTAGGCGGGTACAATGAGCAGTTCTTC.

This clonotype was seen more than once but under ten times. The V gene is TRBV25-1, the J gene TRBJ1-5; TRBD1 matches at 9 bases. CDR1 and CDR2 (germline): MGHDK, SYGVNS. V lost 6 bases and J lost 2; bases outside the gene matches: 5. The CDR3 loop spans 15 amino acids. DNA of the CDR3: TGTGCCAGCAGGCCACAGGGGGCGGGCAATCAGCCCCAGCATTTT. Protein product: CASRPQGAGNQPQHF.

The chain combines TRBV7-3 with TRBJ2-3; tentative D call: TRBD2 (5 bases). Trimming stripped 0 bases from V and 2 bases from J, with 6 bases between. Germline CDR1 and CDR2: SGHTA and FQGTGA. The CDR3 runs 14 residues. For the CDR3, the DNA is TGTGCCAGCAGCTTAACAGCGGTCACAGATACGCAGTATTTT. Amino acids: CASSLTAVTDTQYF. Together with reference TRBV7-3 and TRBJ2-3, the CDR3 gives the full variable domain: GAGVSQTPSNKVTEKGKYVELRCDPISGHTALYWYRQSLGQGPEFLIYFQGTGAADDSGLPNDRFFAVRPEGSVSTLKIQRTERGDSAVYLCASSLTAVTDTQYFGPGTRLTVL.

As DNA, the CDR3 is TGCAGTGCTAGACCTTTGACTAGCCTTACTCGGGATGAGCAGTTCTTC. Protein sequence: CSARPLTSLTRDEQFF. This chain uses TRBV20-1 with TRBJ2-1; 7 nucleotides align to TRBD2. CDR1 and CDR2 (germline): DFQATT, SNEGSKA (reference sequence). V gave up 2 bases and J gave up 8 bases; unmatched junction bases: 15. CDR3 length: 16 amino acids.

The CDR3 loop is CASSWTGGIEPQHF. The CDR3 region has the DNA TGTGCCAGCAGTTGGACAGGGGGCATAGAGCCCCAGCATTTT. This sequence joins TRBV6-5 and TRBJ1-5; 11 bases fit TRBD1. CDR3 length: 14 residues. Germline trimming cut 4 bases from V and 8 bases from J; bases unmatched to any gene: 4. The germline gives CDR1 MNHEY, CDR2 SVGAGI.

On this clonotype itself: A much larger clone is a single base away; this may be a read error. The chain is built from TRBV15 and TRBJ1-5, with D unclear. Germline V gene lookup returns CDR1 LNHNV and CDR2 YYDKDF (reference sequence). This CDR3 region has 12 residues. CDR3 loop: CATSRDNQPRHF. CDR3 nucleotide sequence: TGTGCCACCAGCAGAGACAATCAGCCCCGGCATTTT.

In this sample, this clonotype turned up a few times. The chain combines TRBV6-6 with TRBJ2-3, with TRBD2 identical over 16 bases. V lost 4 bases and J lost 1; bases outside the gene matches: 8. The CDR3 runs to 19 residues. CDR1 is MNHNY, CDR2 SVGAGI, per germline (reference sequence). The CDR3 DNA sequence: TGTGCCAGCAGTTCCCCCCCGGGACTAGCGGGAGGGGGCACAGATACGCAGTATTTT. Translated, it gives CASSSPPGLAGGGTDTQYF.

This clonotype was found a few times. The V and J genes are TRBV7-9 and TRBJ2-5; TRBD2 is a possible D gene (6 bases). Trimming left V 3 bases short and J 5 bases short, with 13 bases between. Germline values: CDR1 SEHNR, CDR2 FQNEAQ (reference sequence). The CDR3 covers 14 residues. The CDR3 sequence: CASSFGSPVETQYF. The CDR3 DNA sequence: TGTGCCAGCAGCTTCGGGAGCCCGGTGGAGACCCAGTACTTC.

As concerns this clonotype: A much larger clone is a single base away; this may be a read error. The chain carries TRBV5-1 and TRBJ2-7, with 8 bases matching TRBD1. Looked up from germline, CDR1 is SGHRS and CDR2 is YFSETQ. The CDR3 runs to 14 residues. This chain's CDR3 is CTSSARTGSYEQYF. In DNA, the CDR3 is TGCACCAGCAGCGCCCGGACAGGGTCCTACGAGCAGTACTTC.

This clonotype was counted between two and nine times. The chain has TRBV27 and TRBJ1-1; D not resolved. The CDR3 totals 14 residues. CDR1 and CDR2 (germline): MNHEY, SMNVEV (reference sequence). V was cut by 2 bases and J by 0 bases, with 7 bases left in between. The CDR3 here is CASSLNPMNTEAFF. DNA of the CDR3: TGTGCCAGCAGTTTAAACCCCATGAACACTGAAGCTTTCTTT.

V gene TRBV20-1 combines with J gene TRBJ2-2; TRBD1 matches 7 bases. The CDR3 has 18 amino acids. Germline lookup yields CDR1 DFQATT and CDR2 SNEGSKA (reference sequence). V was pared by 3 bases and J by 3 bases, with 16 bases of the junction left unmatched. Here the CDR3 reads CSARGAADRVMDTGELFF. The CDR3 DNA reads as TGCAGTGCTAGGGGGGCAGCCGACAGGGTTATGGACACCGGGGAGCTGTTTTTT.

There are a few counts of this clonotype. V is TRBV7-2 and J is TRBJ1-4; 7 positions agree with TRBD1. Germline CDR1 reads SGHTA; CDR2 reads FQGNSA. The J segment lost 4 bases and the V segment lost 1 base, leaving 21 bases of the junction unmatched. The CDR3 extends over 21 amino acids. CDR3 bases: TGTGCCAGCAGCTTAGTGGTCCGGGCATGGAGGGGACAGTCGAATAATGAAAAACTGTTTTTT. Protein sequence: CASSLVVRAWRGQSNNEKLFF.

This chain links TRBV4-2 with TRBJ2-2, with D tentatively TRBD1 (6 bases). The germline gives CDR1 LGHNA, CDR2 YNFKEQ. The V end was cut by 4 bases, the J end by 7 bases, with 19 bases between. The CDR3 contains 16 residues. The CDR3 loop is CASSRPGTSTGGELFF. CDR3 DNA sequence: TGTGCCAGCAGCCGGCCCGGGACATCAACAGGCGGGGAGCTGTTTTTT.

This clonotype has a handful of counts. The J gene is TRBJ2-3, the V gene TRBV29-1; D might be TRBD1 or TRBD2, each matching 5 bases. CDR1 SQVTM and CDR2 ANQGSEA come from the germline V gene. The CDR3 is 13 residues long. Deletions cut 4 bases from V and 1 base from J, with 9 bases between. The CDR3 sequence is CSVAQGGTDTQYF. The CDR3 DNA reads TGCAGCGTTGCGCAGGGAGGCACAGATACGCAGTATTTT.

The rearrangement joins TRBV20-1 to TRBJ2-1; D perhaps matches TRBD2 (5 bases). In germline, CDR1 is DFQATT, CDR2 SNEGSKA (reference sequence). The V end lost 5 bases, the J end lost 6 bases, and 17 bases lay between the germline ends. The CDR3 totals 14 residues. CDR3 sequence (DNA): TGCAGTGCTGGGTGGCGGGCCCGGCCCAATGAGCAGTTCTTC. It codes for CSAGWRARPNEQFF.

This clonotype was detected ten times or more. The chain joins TRBV6-5 to TRBJ1-3, with D perhaps TRBD1 (6 bases). The germline V gene encodes CDR1 MNHEY and CDR2 SVGAGI. The CDR3 contains 16 residues. The V and J ends lost 2 bases and 4 bases respectively, with 15 bases between them. Here the CDR3 reads CASSYARAGAGNTIYF. The CDR3, as DNA: TGTGCCAGCAGTTACGCCCGGGCAGGGGCGGGAAACACCATATATTTT.

The rearrangement links TRBV6-5 to TRBJ2-7; D perhaps matches TRBD1 (6 bases). The V and J ends lost 5 bases and 7 bases respectively, with 12 bases between them. Germline V lookup: CDR1 MNHEY, CDR2 SVGAGI. This CDR3 is built from 12 residues. CDR3 protein: CASSPDRYEQYF. CDR3 in DNA: TGTGCCAGCAGTCCAGACAGGTATGAGCAGTACTTC.

The V and J genes are TRBV9 and TRBJ1-1; D is undetermined. The germline gives CDR1 SGDLS, CDR2 YYNGEE. V dropped 2 bases and J dropped 1 base, with 6 bases sitting between them. This CDR3 region has 13 residues. DNA for the CDR3: TGTGCCAGCAGCGTCAACACGAACACTGAAGCTTTCTTT. It yields the protein CASSVNTNTEAFF.